This T cell receptor (beta chain) derives from a study of CD8 T cells in Susac syndrome. Study-wide results and limits: In its TCR sequencing and HLA analysis, the study acknowledged that the number of individuals was relatively small.

CD8+ and CD4+ T cells circulating in blood were sequenced for TCR beta. Purification of the CD8+ and CD4+ T cells relied on negative isolation, and TEMRA cells underwent FACS enrichment. Random hexamers primed reverse transcription of about 0.5 to 1 ug RNA. Multiplex PCR with immunoSEQ amplified the TCR beta CDR3 across 54 Vbeta and 13 Jbeta. MiXCR, run by TCRdb on the immunoSEQ multiplex PCR reads, gives a single entry per CDR3 protein. The table shows 120,000 or so distinct CDR3 sequences, with around 94% occurring only once. As to this clonotype: What it binds is unknown.

Sequencing was performed on CD8+ T cells from PBMCs. The receptor was derived from a human donor with Susac syndrome.

The DNA for the CDR3 is TGTGCCAGCAGCGTCGGCAGGGCCAGCACAGATACGCAGTATTTT. It is translated as CASSVGRASTDTQYF. This chain connects TRBV9 to TRBJ2-3, with TRBD1 as a possible D gene (5 bases). Germline V gene lookup returns CDR1 SGDLS and CDR2 YYNGEE. Trimming stripped 2 bases from V and 0 bases from J, with 10 bases between. The length of the CDR3 is 15 residues.